These T cell receptor beta chains were read from a single sample in a study of shared clonotypes between healthy human individuals. Using immunoSEQ multiplex PCR, the repertoire was profiled, and TCRdb retains in-frame clones only, with some absent. The sample yields over a million clones, roughly 97% seen once. Sequenced input: naive CD4+ T cells sorted from blood. The receptors originated from a man aged 25 to 45 in good health. Each CDR3 is given with its conserved first and last residue. Fields, in order: CDR3 DNA, CDR3 protein, J gene, D gene, clone size, V gene. D genes are given only for firm matches. Not all rows give a size; the values are once, few, many and, for expanded clones, a class.

DNA: TGCGCCAGCAGCCCGCCCGGCGGGAGGCCACGGGGGACAGATACGCAGTATTTT
CDR3: CASSPPGGRPRGTDTQYF
J: TRBJ2-3
D: TRBD2
size: -
V: TRBV5-1

DNA: TGTGCCAGCAGTGAGCTCAGGGGGCGGGGTAATGAGCAGTTCTTC
CDR3: CASSELRGRGNEQFF
J: TRBJ2-1
D: TRBD1
size: -
V: TRBV2

DNA: TGTGCCAGCAGTGGACAGGGGGAACTGTTTTTT
CDR3: CASSGQGELFF
J: TRBJ1-4
D: TRBD1
size: -
V: TRBV6-1

DNA: TGCGCCAGCAGCGAGGGCGGGAGGGGGGAAGAGACCCAGTACTTC
CDR3: CASSEGGRGEETQYF
J: TRBJ2-5
D: TRBD2
size: -
V: TRBV5-1

DNA: TGTGCCAGCACGGGACTAGCGGGCGTTCAATCCTACAATGAGCAGTTCTTC
CDR3: CASTGLAGVQSYNEQFF
J: TRBJ2-1
D: TRBD2
size: -
V: TRBV18

DNA: TGCAGCGTTGAACACAGGGAGATCGCAGATACGCAGTATTTT
CDR3: CSVEHREIADTQYF
J: TRBJ2-3
D: -
size: -
V: TRBV29-1

DNA: TGTGCCAGCAGTTCACAGGGACGGGATGGCTACACCTTC
CDR3: CASSSQGRDGYTF
J: TRBJ1-2
D: -
size: -
V: TRBV6-5

DNA: TGTGCCAGCCTTCGTCCAAAATACAGGCGTGAACCGAGCTCCTATAATTCACCCCTCCACTTT
CDR3: CASLRPKYRREPSSYNSPLHF
J: TRBJ1-6
D: -
size: -
V: TRBV2

DNA: TGTGCCAGCAGCTTGGTATCCGAACACTCCTACGAGCAGTACTTC
CDR3: CASSLVSEHSYEQYF
J: TRBJ2-7
D: -
size: -
V: TRBV5-5

DNA: TGTGCCATCAGGGAGACAGGACCTAGCAATGAGCAGTTCTTC
CDR3: CAIRETGPSNEQFF
J: TRBJ2-1
D: -
size: -
V: TRBV10-3

DNA: TGCGCCAGCAGCGATAGCCAAGAGACCCAGTACTTC
CDR3: CASSDSQETQYF
J: TRBJ2-5
D: -
size: -
V: TRBV5-1

DNA: TGCAGTCCCGGACGATACAATGAGCAGTTCTTC
CDR3: CSPGRYNEQFF
J: TRBJ2-1
D: -
size: -
V: TRBV20-1

DNA: TGTGCCAGCAGTGACAGGGGGTTCGGTGAAGCTTTCTTT
CDR3: CASSDRGFGEAFF
J: TRBJ1-1
D: TRBD1
size: -
V: TRBV2

DNA: TGTGCCAGCAGCCCCCTTTTCAGCTCCTACAATGAGCAGTTCTTC
CDR3: CASSPLFSSYNEQFF
J: TRBJ2-1
D: -
size: -
V: TRBV7-6

DNA: TGTGCCAGCAGTTTTAGGTCGGGGGTTGACAATCAGCCCCAGCATTTT
CDR3: CASSFRSGVDNQPQHF
J: TRBJ1-5
D: -
size: -
V: TRBV28

DNA: TGTGCCAGCAGCCTTGACAGGGGCTTCGTCATTCAGTACTTC
CDR3: CASSLDRGFVIQYF
J: TRBJ2-4
D: TRBD1
size: -
V: TRBV5-6

DNA: TGCGCCAGCAGCCTCATATGGGGAGAGCTTTGGGAGACCCAGTACTTC
CDR3: CASSLIWGELWETQYF
J: TRBJ2-5
D: -
size: once
V: TRBV4-1

DNA: TGTGCCAGCAGTCTCCTTGCTTATGGCTACACCTTC
CDR3: CASSLLAYGYTF
J: TRBJ1-2
D: -
size: few
V: TRBV28

DNA: TGTGCCAGCAGCATACTAGCGGGAGTTTACGAGCAGTACTTC
CDR3: CASSILAGVYEQYF
J: TRBJ2-7
D: TRBD2
size: -
V: TRBV5-6

DNA: TGTGCCAGCAGCTTGACTGGCGGGAGGATCCACGAGCAGTACTTC
CDR3: CASSLTGGRIHEQYF
J: TRBJ2-7
D: TRBD2
size: -
V: TRBV5-8

DNA: TGTGCCAGCAGTTCAATATCGGGACAGTCTTTTAATGAGCAGTTCTTC
CDR3: CASSSISGQSFNEQFF
J: TRBJ2-1
D: TRBD1
size: -
V: TRBV7-3

DNA: TGTGCCAGTAGTATAGGAACTAGCGGGAGGGCCCACAATGAGCAGTTCTTC
CDR3: CASSIGTSGRAHNEQFF
J: TRBJ2-1
D: TRBD2
size: -
V: TRBV19

DNA: TGTGCCAGCAGCTTAGTTGAGACCCAGTACTTC
CDR3: CASSLVETQYF
J: TRBJ2-5
D: -
size: few
V: TRBV7-9

DNA: TGTGCCAGCACTCCCCCGGCCACGCATGGCTACACCTTC
CDR3: CASTPPATHGYTF
J: TRBJ1-2
D: -
size: -
V: TRBV28

DNA: TGCAGCGTTGCCCTCGTAAAGGGGACCCAGTACTTC
CDR3: CSVALVKGTQYF
J: TRBJ2-5
D: -
size: -
V: TRBV29-1

DNA: TGTGCCAGCAGTCTGGGAGGGACAGGGGGCTTGGAGACCCAGTACTTC
CDR3: CASSLGGTGGLETQYF
J: TRBJ2-5
D: TRBD1
size: -
V: TRBV9

DNA: TGTGCCAGCTCATCCTTACAGGTAAACACTGAAGCTTTCTTT
CDR3: CASSSLQVNTEAFF
J: TRBJ1-1
D: -
size: once
V: TRBV18

DNA: TGTGCCAGCAGCTTATGGTCGGAGACCCAGTACTTC
CDR3: CASSLWSETQYF
J: TRBJ2-5
D: -
size: -
V: TRBV7-8

DNA: TGTGCCAGCAGCTTTCTGTCCTTGGGGGCCCAAGAGACCCAGTACTTC
CDR3: CASSFLSLGAQETQYF
J: TRBJ2-5
D: -
size: once
V: TRBV7-8

DNA: TGTGCCAGCAGTTACTCGGGGGGGCGGTCCACCTACGAGCAGTACTTC
CDR3: CASSYSGGRSTYEQYF
J: TRBJ2-7
D: -
size: -
V: TRBV6-5

DNA: TGTGCCAGCAGCATACGACAGGGTGGTAACACCATATATTTT
CDR3: CASSIRQGGNTIYF
J: TRBJ1-3
D: TRBD1
size: -
V: TRBV11-2

DNA: TGCAGCGTCGAGAGGACAGGGCGCACCGGGGAGCTGTTTTTT
CDR3: CSVERTGRTGELFF
J: TRBJ2-2
D: TRBD1
size: -
V: TRBV29-1

DNA: TGCGCCAGCAGTTCGCCGGTGGTACTAGCGGGGGGGAAAGAGACCCAGTACTTC
CDR3: CASSSPVVLAGGKETQYF
J: TRBJ2-5
D: TRBD2
size: -
V: TRBV5-1

DNA: TGTGCCAGCAGCCCGCGGACAGGGGTCTTGGGCACAGATACGCAGTATTTT
CDR3: CASSPRTGVLGTDTQYF
J: TRBJ2-3
D: TRBD1
size: -
V: TRBV9

DNA: TGTGCCAGCAGCTTAAGTCAGGCCACCAGCACGCAGTATTTT
CDR3: CASSLSQATSTQYF
J: TRBJ2-3
D: -
size: -
V: TRBV7-2

DNA: TGTGCCAGCAGCGTAAACGGTGGAAGCTACGAGCAGTACTTC
CDR3: CASSVNGGSYEQYF
J: TRBJ2-7
D: -
size: -
V: TRBV9

DNA: TGTGCCAGCTCACCCCTCCGAACAGCGGGAGGTCGGAACACCGGGGAGCTGTTTTTT
CDR3: CASSPLRTAGGRNTGELFF
J: TRBJ2-2
D: TRBD2
size: -
V: TRBV18

DNA: TGTGCCAGCAGCTTGGTGCAGGAGTACTATGGCTACACCTTC
CDR3: CASSLVQEYYGYTF
J: TRBJ1-2
D: -
size: -
V: TRBV5-4

DNA: TGTGCCAGCTCAAAAGGGGGCCCCACTGAAGCTTTCTTT
CDR3: CASSKGGPTEAFF
J: TRBJ1-1
D: TRBD1
size: -
V: TRBV5-4

DNA: TGCAGCGTTGCGCCGGGGGGGTACGAGCAGTACTTC
CDR3: CSVAPGGYEQYF
J: TRBJ2-7
D: TRBD2
size: once
V: TRBV29-1

DNA: TGTGCCAGCAGTGGCGTCATGAGGACCTCAACTAATGAAAAACTGTTTTTT
CDR3: CASSGVMRTSTNEKLFF
J: TRBJ1-4
D: -
size: -
V: TRBV28

DNA: TGTGCCGAGGGGACAGGCGTAGAGGGCTACACCTTC
CDR3: CAEGTGVEGYTF
J: TRBJ1-2
D: TRBD1
size: once
V: TRBV2

DNA: TGCGCCAGCAGCTCACTAGCGGGACTCGAGCAGTACTTC
CDR3: CASSSLAGLEQYF
J: TRBJ2-7
D: TRBD2
size: once
V: TRBV5-1

DNA: TGTGCCAGCAGCTTAACAGATACGCAGTATTTT
CDR3: CASSLTDTQYF
J: TRBJ2-3
D: -
size: few
V: TRBV7-6

DNA: TGTGCCAGCAGCTTGGCGGGGGGACCGAACACCGGGGAGCTGTTTTTT
CDR3: CASSLAGGPNTGELFF
J: TRBJ2-2
D: TRBD2
size: -
V: TRBV5-6

DNA: TGTGCCAGCAGCTTAGGGGGCGCCGCGAGCCCCAGGACTAATGAAAAACTGTTTTTT
CDR3: CASSLGGAASPRTNEKLFF
J: TRBJ1-4
D: -
size: -
V: TRBV7-2

DNA: TGCGCCAGCAGTGAGTCGAAGGGACTGGGTTCGTACAATGAGCAGTTCTTC
CDR3: CASSESKGLGSYNEQFF
J: TRBJ2-1
D: -
size: -
V: TRBV10-1

DNA: TGTGCCAGCAGTTTAGCGACTAGAGGGGCCTACAATGAGCAGTTCTTC
CDR3: CASSLATRGAYNEQFF
J: TRBJ2-1
D: -
size: -
V: TRBV28

DNA: TGTGCCAGCAGCTTAGGGCGGGATTACGAGCAGTACTTC
CDR3: CASSLGRDYEQYF
J: TRBJ2-7
D: -
size: -
V: TRBV7-2

DNA: TGTGCCAGCTCACCACCGTTAATTAGCGGCCTATTCAGGGAGCAGTACTTC
CDR3: CASSPPLISGLFREQYF
J: TRBJ2-7
D: -
size: -
V: TRBV18

DNA: TGTGCCAGCAGTGCGAACGACAGGCTATTTGGGTATGGGTTC
CDR3: CASSANDRLFGYGF
J: TRBJ1-2
D: -
size: -
V: TRBV2

DNA: TGTGCCAGCAGCCCGAAGGGGGGTCAAAAGCACGAGCAGTACTTC
CDR3: CASSPKGGQKHEQYF
J: TRBJ2-7
D: -
size: once
V: TRBV5-4

DNA: TGCGCCAGCAGCGTAACCGGGACAGGGCAAGAGACCCAGTACTTC
CDR3: CASSVTGTGQETQYF
J: TRBJ2-5
D: TRBD1
size: -
V: TRBV5-1

DNA: TGCGCCAGCAGCTTGGGGGGGCCTGAAAAACTGTTTTTT
CDR3: CASSLGGPEKLFF
J: TRBJ1-4
D: -
size: -
V: TRBV5-1

DNA: TGTGCCAGCAGCTTAAGGTTTTACACCGGGGAGCTGTTTTTT
CDR3: CASSLRFYTGELFF
J: TRBJ2-2
D: -
size: -
V: TRBV7-2